The 26 T cell receptor beta chains below were found in one sample sequenced in a study of blood T cells in healthy people across ages. PCR was performed a second time for about 7 to 12 cycles using a sample-barcoded 5' primer and a J-beta primer mix. Using its own MiXCR run on the 5' RACE reads, TCRdb lists one record per CDR3 protein. The top ten hold roughly a fifth of the sample, which has under 950,000 distinct CDR3 sequences, 22% seen once. The sample consisted of blood. These receptors came from a man aged 70-80 years in good health.

The chain is built from TRBV5-1 and TRBJ2-5, with TRBD2 matching over 9 bases. CDR1 SGHRS and CDR2 YFSETQ come from the germline V gene. Trimming took 3 bases from V and 9 from J; bases not matched to a gene: 12. The CDR3 totals 15 residues. The DNA for the CDR3 is TGCGCCAGCAGCTCCGTCCGACTAGCGGAGCCCCCCCAGTACTTC. Its translation is CASSSVRLAEPPQYF. The full variable domain, rest sourced from reference TRBV5-1 and TRBJ2-5, is KAGVTQTPRYLIKTRGQQVTLSCSPISGHRSVSWYQQTPGQGLQFLFEYFSETQRNKGNFPGRFSGRQFSNSRSEMNVSTLELGDSALYLCASSSVRLAEPPQYFGPGTRLLVL.

This clonotype has just a few counts. The rearrangement uses TRBV20-1 and TRBJ1-2; D might be TRBD1 (5 bases). V lost 8 bases and J 4 bases, leaving 17 bases between the germline ends. Germline V CDR1 and CDR2: DFQATT, SNEGSKA (reference sequence). The CDR3 extends over 13 amino acids. In DNA, the CDR3 is TGCAGTCTCACGAGGGGCTCCGGCTATGGCTACACCTTC. It encodes CSLTRGSGYGYTF.

The rearrangement joins TRBV20-1 to TRBJ2-1, with TRBD1 as a possible D gene (6 bases). This CDR3 has 14 amino acids. V lost 6 bases and J lost 2, with 14 bases in between. Germline V gene lookup returns CDR1 DFQATT and CDR2 SNEGSKA (reference sequence). In nucleotides, the CDR3 is TGCAGTGCCCCCCCAGGGGATCCCTACAATGAGCAGTTCTTC. The encoded protein is CSAPPGDPYNEQFF.

This clonotype was seen a handful of times. The chain employs TRBV6-6 and TRBJ2-1, with TRBD2 matching over 13 bases. From germline, CDR1 is MNHNY and CDR2 SVGAGI (reference sequence). V shed 5 bases and J 10 bases; nucleotides not matched to a gene: 8. The CDR3 is 15 amino acids. CDR3 coding DNA: TGTGCCAGCAGTGCCGGGACTAGCGGGGTACGGGAGCAGTTCTTC. It encodes CASSAGTSGVREQFF.

The J gene is TRBJ1-1, the V gene TRBV20-1, with 10 nucleotides matching TRBD1. The CDR3 runs 12 residues. The germline gives CDR1 DFQATT, CDR2 SNEGSKA (reference sequence). V shed 6 bases and J 5 bases; nucleotides not matched to a gene: 3. Written as DNA, the CDR3 is TGCAGTGCGACGGACAGGGGGACTGAAGCTTTCTTT. Protein: CSATDRGTEAFF.

The chain employs TRBV28 and TRBJ1-1; tentative D call: TRBD1 (5 bases). Looked up from germline, CDR1 is MDHEN and CDR2 is SYDVKM. V shed 5 bases and J shed 6 bases, with 13 bases lying between them. The CDR3 runs 13 residues. This chain's CDR3 is CASSGTRRAEAFF. The CDR3 nucleotides are TGTGCCAGCAGTGGGACTAGGAGGGCTGAAGCTTTCTTT. The whole variable domain, filled in from reference TRBV28 and TRBJ1-1, reads DVKVTQSSRYLVKRTGEKVFLECVQDMDHENMFWYRQDPGLGLRLIYFSYDVKMKEKGDIPEGYSVSREKKERFSLILESASTNQTSMYLCASSGTRRAEAFFGQGTRLTVV.

This clonotype was seen at least ten times. V is TRBV5-5 and J is TRBJ2-7; 10 bases fit TRBD2. CDR3 length: 17 residues. Germline trimming cut 0 bases from V and 2 bases from J; bases unmatched to any gene: 8. The germline V gene encodes CDR1 SGHKS and CDR2 YYEKEE (reference sequence). This CDR3 is CASSLASSGGRPYEQYF. The CDR3 DNA reads as TGTGCCAGCAGCTTGGCGTCTAGCGGGGGTAGACCCTACGAGCAGTACTTC.

The chain is built from TRBV5-5 and TRBJ1-4; no reliable D call. The CDR3 loop spans 15 amino acids. From germline, CDR1 is SGHKS and CDR2 YYEKEE (reference sequence). V gave up 4 bases and J gave up 5 bases, with 15 bases separating them. CDR3 in amino acids: CASSTWESGNEKLFF. The CDR3 nucleotides read TGTGCCAGCAGCACCTGGGAGAGCGGGAATGAAAAACTGTTTTTT.

The J gene is TRBJ2-3, the V gene TRBV2, with 14 bases matching TRBD2. The CDR3 runs 15 residues. Trimming at V came to 7 bases and at J to 6 bases, leaving 6 bases not matched to a gene. Germline CDR1 SNHLY, CDR2 FYNNEI. DNA for the CDR3: TGTGCCAGCAAACAGACTAGCGGGAGGGGTGATACGCAGTATTTT. Amino acids: CASKQTSGRGDTQYF.

This rearrangement joins TRBV19 to TRBJ2-3; D not resolved. The CDR3 has 14 amino acids. The V gene lost 10 bases and the J gene lost 1 base, with 15 bases spanning the gap. Looked up from germline, CDR1 is LNHDA and CDR2 is SQIVND (reference sequence). The CDR3 loop reads CATVGFAGTDTQYF. The CDR3 DNA sequence: TGTGCCACGGTCGGGTTCGCCGGCACAGATACGCAGTATTTT. The whole variable domain, remainder taken from reference TRBV19 and TRBJ2-3, is DGGITQSPKYLFRKEGQNVTLSCEQNLNHDAMYWYRQDPGQGLRLIYYSQIVNDFQKGDIAEGYSVSREKKESFPLTVTSAQKNPTAFYLCATVGFAGTDTQYFGPGTRLTVL.

A few counts support this clonotype. CDR3 in DNA: TGTGCCAGCAGTCACCTTTTAGACAGGGAAGGCTACACCTTC. Its translation is CASSHLLDREGYTF. The V call is TRBV28, the J call TRBJ1-2; 7 bases align to TRBD1. CDR1 is MDHEN and CDR2 is SYDVKM in the germline V gene. V was pared by 5 bases and J by 8 bases, with 11 bases of the junction left unmatched. This CDR3 has 14 amino acids.

Ten or more counts support this clonotype. The chain carries TRBV10-2 and TRBJ1-5, with 7 bases identical to TRBD1. Germline V gene lookup returns CDR1 WSHSY and CDR2 SAAADI. The CDR3 runs to 18 residues. The V segment lost 4 bases and the J segment 1 base; nucleotides outside the gene matches: 13. DNA for the CDR3: TGCGCCAGCAGTGGGCCAGGGACAGAGGGCGGCAGCAATCAGCCCCAGCATTTT. This sequence encodes CASSGPGTEGGSNQPQHF.

The chain combines TRBV7-7 with TRBJ2-3; 7 nucleotides agree with TRBD1. V was pared by 5 bases and J by 2 bases, with 7 bases of the junction left unmatched. CDR1 and CDR2 (germline): SSHAT, FNYEAQ (reference sequence). The CDR3 contains 15 residues. CDR3 bases: TGTGCCAGCAGCCCAACGGGGACAGCCACAGATACGCAGTATTTT. Its protein product is CASSPTGTATDTQYF.

This clonotype appeared a few times. This sequence joins TRBV20-1 and TRBJ2-5; the match to TRBD2 covers 9 bases. Near its end, the DNA agrees better with TRBJ2-1, so the J call may be wrong. The CDR3 spans 16 residues. Germline V gives CDR1 DFQATT, CDR2 SNEGSKA (reference sequence). As DNA, the CDR3 is TGCAGTGCTAGAGATCTAGCGGGGATCCAAAGGGATGAGCAGTTCTTC. It specifies CSARDLAGIQRDEQFF.

The V call is TRBV7-2, the J call TRBJ2-5; D possibly corresponds to TRBD1 (5 bases). This CDR3 spans 18 amino acids. V dropped 1 base and J dropped 0 bases, with 18 bases sitting between them. Germline V CDR1 and CDR2: SGHTA, FQGNSA. This CDR3 reads CASSLVVAGITYQETQYF. The DNA for the CDR3 is TGTGCCAGCAGCTTAGTGGTGGCAGGGATTACGTACCAAGAGACCCAGTACTTC.

The V gene is TRBV10-3, the J gene TRBJ2-7; D gene unclear. Trimming left V 0 bases short and J 2 bases short, with 5 bases between. CDR1 and CDR2 from the germline V gene are ENHRY and SYGVKD. This CDR3 is 13 amino acids long. The CDR3 nucleotides read TGTGCCATCAGTGAGTCAAGGACCTACGAGCAGTACTTC. It codes for CAISESRTYEQYF.

This clonotype was seen ten or more times. The V call is TRBV10-3, the J call TRBJ2-1; 8 bases fit TRBD1. The junction had 4 bases not matched to a gene; V was cut back by 7 bases and J by 8 bases. Germline CDR1 is ENHRY and CDR2 is SYGVKD. The CDR3 extends over 12 amino acids. The chain's CDR3 is CAITQDRDEQFF. In nucleotides, the CDR3 is TGTGCCATCACCCAGGACAGGGATGAGCAGTTCTTC.

This clonotype was seen a few times. This sequence joins TRBV5-1 and TRBJ2-5; D is possibly TRBD2 (5 bases). The germline CDR1 and CDR2 sequences are SGHRS and YFSETQ. This CDR3 comprises 14 residues. V was cut by 4 bases and J by 5 bases, with 15 bases left in between. The CDR3 is CASSERVPRETQYF. CDR3 DNA: TGCGCCAGCAGCGAGAGGGTGCCGCGGGAGACCCAGTACTTC.

This clonotype was observed a handful of times. The V call is TRBV27, the J call TRBJ2-4; D is uncertain. Germline V lookup: CDR1 MNHEY, CDR2 SMNVEV (reference sequence). This CDR3 has 17 amino acids. Deletions cut 2 bases from V and 1 base from J, with 15 bases between. The CDR3 region is CASSLVGSPFAKNIQYF. The CDR3 coding sequence is TGTGCCAGCAGTTTAGTTGGCAGCCCCTTCGCCAAAAACATTCAGTACTTC.

This chain joins TRBV5-1 and TRBJ1-1, with D perhaps matching TRBD1 (5 bases). From germline, CDR1 is SGHRS and CDR2 YFSETQ. The CDR3 consists of 15 residues. The V gene lost 0 bases and the J gene lost 1 base, with 10 bases spanning the gap. CDR3 DNA sequence: TGCGCCAGCAGCTTGGCCCCAGGGACGAACACTGAAGCTTTCTTT. Protein product: CASSLAPGTNTEAFF.

The chain employs TRBV24-1 and TRBJ1-1, with TRBD1 as a possible D gene (5 bases). Germline V gene data show CDR1 as KGHDR and CDR2 as SFDVKD. The CDR3 runs to 17 residues. Trimming shortened V by 0 bases and J by 0 bases, and 13 bases separated the two germline ends. The CDR3 bases are TGTGCCACCAGTGATTTGGCTCCGCCGGGGGTGAACACTGAAGCTTTCTTT. Translated: CATSDLAPPGVNTEAFF.

This clonotype was detected only a few times. The rearrangement uses TRBV20-1 and TRBJ2-2; 10 bases match TRBD1. The V segment lost 4 bases and the J segment 6 bases; nucleotides outside the gene matches: 5. The germline V gene encodes CDR1 DFQATT and CDR2 SNEGSKA (reference sequence). This CDR3 contains 14 residues. The CDR3 spells CSATPGQGPGELFF. CDR3 coding DNA: TGCAGTGCTACCCCGGGACAGGGGCCCGGGGAGCTGTTTTTT.

The chain has TRBV28 and TRBJ2-1; 8 bases are shared with TRBD1. V gave up 7 bases and J gave up 2 bases; unmatched junction bases: 10. CDR3 length: 16 residues. Germline V gene lookup returns CDR1 MDHEN and CDR2 SYDVKM. CDR3 in amino acids: CASTDGDRGPYNEQFF. In DNA form, the CDR3 reads TGTGCCAGCACCGATGGTGACAGGGGCCCCTACAATGAGCAGTTCTTC.

The count of this clonotype is one. This chain links TRBV11-2 with TRBJ1-2, with a tentative D call TRBD1 (6 bases). The CDR3 is made up of 16 amino acids. Trimming left V 4 bases short and J 5 bases short, with 20 bases between. The V gene's germline CDR1 is SGHAT and CDR2 FQNNGV. The CDR3 DNA is TGTGCCAGCAGCTACCTAAAAATGGGGGGGGCGTATGGCTACACCTTC. It specifies CASSYLKMGGAYGYTF.

As concerns this clonotype: At one boundary the junction diverges from the germline segment, which might be a read error. This chain joins TRBV20-1 and TRBJ2-7, with TRBD1 matching over 8 bases. Germline V gene data show CDR1 as DFQATT and CDR2 as SNEGSKA (reference sequence). This CDR3 has 14 residues. Written as DNA, the CDR3 is TGCAGTGCTAGAGACGACAGGGGATCCTCCGAGCAGTACTTC. It translates to CSARDDRGSSEQYF.

There are many counts of this clonotype. V gene TRBV3-1 combines with J gene TRBJ2-1, with TRBD1 identical over 7 bases. The V and J ends lost 3 bases and 6 bases, in that order; junction bases with no gene match: 2. Germline CDR1 LGHDT, CDR2 YNNKEL (reference sequence). This CDR3 is 13 amino acids long. CDR3: CASSQQGVNEQFF. The CDR3 DNA sequence: TGTGCCAGCAGCCAGCAGGGGGTCAATGAGCAGTTCTTC.